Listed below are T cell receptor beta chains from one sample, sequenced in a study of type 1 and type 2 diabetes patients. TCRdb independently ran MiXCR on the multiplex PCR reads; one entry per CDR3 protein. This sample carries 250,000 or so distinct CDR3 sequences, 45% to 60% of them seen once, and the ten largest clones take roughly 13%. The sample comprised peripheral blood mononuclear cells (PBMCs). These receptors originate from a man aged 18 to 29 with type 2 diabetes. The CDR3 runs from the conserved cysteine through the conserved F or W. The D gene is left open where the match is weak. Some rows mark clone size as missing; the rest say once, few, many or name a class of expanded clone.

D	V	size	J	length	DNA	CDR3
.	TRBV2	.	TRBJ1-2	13	TGTGCCAGCAGTGAAGCAGCTAACTATGGCTACACCTTC	CASSEAANYGYTF
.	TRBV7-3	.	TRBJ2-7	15	TGTGCCAGCAGCTTACCGGGCCCGATATCGAGGGAGCAGTACTTC	CASSLPGPISREQYF
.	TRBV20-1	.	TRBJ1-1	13	TGCAGTGCTAGGGGACGGGTGAACACTGAAGCTTTCTTT	CSARGRVNTEAFF
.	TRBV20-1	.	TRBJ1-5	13	TGCAGTGCTAGTTCGGATAGCAATCAGCCCCAGCATTTT	CSASSDSNQPQHF
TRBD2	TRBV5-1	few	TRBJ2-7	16	TGCGCCAGCAGCTTGCCCCATAGCGGGAGGATATTGGAGCAGTACTTC	CASSLPHSGRILEQYF
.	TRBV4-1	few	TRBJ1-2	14	TGTGCCAGCAGCCAAGAGACCAGGGAGAGCAGCTACACCTTC	CASSQETRESSYTF
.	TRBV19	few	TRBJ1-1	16	TGTGCCAGTAGTTCCGGACGGTCCCTAATGAACACTGAAGCTTTCTTT	CASSSGRSLMNTEAFF
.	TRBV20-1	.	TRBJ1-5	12	TGCAGTGCTAGAGATCGATCACAGCCCCAGCATTTT	CSARDRSQPQHF
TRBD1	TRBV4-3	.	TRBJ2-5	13	TGCGCCAGCAGCCCACAGGGGGATGAGACCCAGTACTTC	CASSPQGDETQYF
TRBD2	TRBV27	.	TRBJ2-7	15	TGTGCCAGCAGTCCACCAGCGGGACTGTCCTACGAGCAGTACTTC	CASSPPAGLSYEQYF
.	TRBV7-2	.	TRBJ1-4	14	TGTGCCAGCAGCCGCTTAGACCTCGGTCAAAAACTGTTTTTT	CASSRLDLGQKLFF
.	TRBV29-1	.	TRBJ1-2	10	TGCAGCGTTGGCAGGGATGGCTACACCTTC	CSVGRDGYTF
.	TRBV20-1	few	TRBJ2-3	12	TGCAGTGCCTGGAGGGGGGGCAGTACGCAGTATTTT	CSAWRGGSTQYF
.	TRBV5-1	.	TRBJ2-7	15	TGCGCCAGCAGCTTGGCACGAGACCGAAACTACGAGCAGTACTTC	CASSLARDRNYEQYF
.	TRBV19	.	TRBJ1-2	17	TGTGCCAGTAGGCCCTCCGCCGGGCCCAAGGTTTGGTATGGCTACACCTTC	CASRPSAGPKVWYGYTF
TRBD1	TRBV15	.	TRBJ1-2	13	TGTGCCACCAGCCCCGCGACAGGGCCCGGCTACACCTTC	CATSPATGPGYTF
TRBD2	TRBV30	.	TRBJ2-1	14	TGTGCCTGGAGTGGACTAGCGGTCTACAATGAGCAGTTCTTC	CAWSGLAVYNEQFF
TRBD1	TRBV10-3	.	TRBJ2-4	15	TGTGCCATCAGTGACCCGGGACAGGGTCAGGGCATTCAGTACTTC	CAISDPGQGQGIQYF
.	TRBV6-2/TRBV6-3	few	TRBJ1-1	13	TGTGCCAGCAGTTTCCCTTTGAACACTGAAGCTTTCTTT	CASSFPLNTEAFF
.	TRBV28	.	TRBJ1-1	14	TGTGCCAGCAGTGAATCTTGGGAGAACACTGAAGCTTCCTTT	CASSESWENTEASF
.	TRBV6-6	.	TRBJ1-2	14	TGTGCCAGCAGAATGACGGGGGAGCCGCATGGCTACACCTTC	CASRMTGEPHGYTF
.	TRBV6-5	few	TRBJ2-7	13	TGTGCCAGCGGAGACGAAGGATCCTACGAGCAGTACTTC	CASGDEGSYEQYF
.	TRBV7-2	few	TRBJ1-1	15	TGTGCCAGCAGCTTAAACGTGGGACAGAACACTGAAGCTTTCTTT	CASSLNVGQNTEAFF
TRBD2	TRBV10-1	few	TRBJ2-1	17	TGCGCCAGCAGTGGGTCTAGCGGGAGGGCCGGTTACAATGAGCAGTTCTTC	CASSGSSGRAGYNEQFF
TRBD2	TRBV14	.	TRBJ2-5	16	TGTGCCAGCAGCCAAGGCGGCGGGAGGGGTGTAGAGACCCAGTACTTC	CASSQGGGRGVETQYF
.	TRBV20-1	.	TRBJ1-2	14	TGCAGTGCTAGAGATTCATGGACCGAGGGAGGCTACACCTTC	CSARDSWTEGGYTF
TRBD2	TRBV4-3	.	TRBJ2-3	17	TGCGCCAGCAGCCCCCTCGGGCTAGCGGGGGTCACAGATACGCAGTATTTT	CASSPLGLAGVTDTQYF